Detailed here is one TCR beta chain. Its target is unknown. Patients picked for sequencing had shown CD8+CD57+ cell expansion detected by flow cytometry. Genomic DNA templated the TCR beta VDJ and CDR3 profiling. TCRdb called the reads again in MiXCR, with one record for every CDR3 protein. Of 180,000 or so distinct CDR3 sequences listed, 63% were seen once; the top ten hold approximately 40%. The data derive from a study of CD8+CD57+ T cells in acquired aplastic anemia. General study results and limits: Roughly 30 was the count of CD8+ CDR3 sequences that patients shared with controls.

Germline CDR1 reads DFQATT; CDR2 reads SNEGSKA (reference sequence). Trimming cost V 0 bases and J 5 bases, with 17 bases left between them. CDR3 length equals 15 residues. This clonotype was obtained from a human donor with aplastic anemia. J is TRBJ2-7 and V is TRBV20-1; TRBD2 might be the D (7 bases). Source material: sorted CD4+, CD8+, or CD8+CD57+ T cells (not recorded which) from PBMCs. CDR3 sequence (DNA): TGCAGTGCTAGAGACAGCCGGGGGGCCGGGGACGAGCAGTACTTC. It translates to CSARDSRGAGDEQYF.